One and the same sample provided the 13 T cell receptor beta chains below, sequenced in a study of cytomegalovirus exposure and HLA in healthy donors. The PCR ran on 60 Vbeta and 13 Jbeta primers. Produced via immunoSEQ multiplex PCR; TCRdb's table is partial and in-frame only. The sample lists 130,000 or so clones; over 75% were seen once. The sequencing input was PBMCs. The receptors originated from a man aged 25-45 years in good health and CMV-seronegative.

The chain carries TRBV7-9 and TRBJ2-7, with TRBD2 as a possible D gene (5 bases). Per germline, CDR1 SEHNR and CDR2 FQNEAQ (reference sequence). CDR3 size: 12 residues. V was clipped by 5 bases and J by 2 bases, with 7 bases between them. Here the CDR3 reads CASSGGPYEQYF. The CDR3 bases are TGTGCCAGCAGCGGAGGTCCCTACGAGCAGTACTTC.

The chain links TRBV28 to TRBJ1-2, with D possibly matching TRBD1 (5 bases). The germline V gene encodes CDR1 MDHEN and CDR2 SYDVKM. V was clipped by 6 bases and J by 2 bases, with 16 bases between them. The CDR3 contains 15 residues. CDR3 in DNA: TGTGCCAGCAGGTGGCCGGGGGGGGGAAACTATGGCTACACCTTC. This codes for CASRWPGGGNYGYTF.

This chain joins TRBV9 and TRBJ2-7, with TRBD1 matching 7 bases. This CDR3 has 15 amino acids. Germline assignment: CDR1 SGDLS and CDR2 YYNGEE. Trimming removed 0 bases from V and 2 bases from J; junction bases left unmatched: 5. Here the CDR3 DNA reads TGTGCCAGCAGCGTAGAAGGGGGCTTGGCCTACGAGCAGTACTTC. It translates to CASSVEGGLAYEQYF.

This chain joins TRBV6-1 and TRBJ2-7; unclear D gene. The CDR3 covers 14 residues. The germline V and J ends were trimmed by 3 bases and 2 bases, with 11 bases remaining between them. Per germline, CDR1 MNHNS and CDR2 SASEGT. The CDR3 bases are TGTGCCAGCAGTGAGAGTCTCCCGGCCTACGAGCAGTACTTC. Protein product: CASSESLPAYEQYF.

The rearrangement joins TRBV12-5 to TRBJ1-1; no firm D call. The CDR3 contains 13 residues. Per the germline V gene, CDR1 is LGHNT and CDR2 is FRNRAP. V was trimmed by 1 base and J by 1 base, leaving 4 bases between them. This CDR3 reads CASGLGGNTEAFF. For the CDR3, the DNA is TGTGCTAGTGGTTTGGGCGGGAACACTGAAGCTTTCTTT.

The V call is TRBV5-1, the J call TRBJ2-7; TRBD1 might be the D (6 bases). This CDR3 spans 14 amino acids. Germline V gives CDR1 SGHRS, CDR2 YFSETQ. Trimming took 4 bases from V and 0 from J, leaving 11 bases between them. The CDR3 bases are TGCGCCAGCAGCCAGGGGATCCACTCCTACGAGCAGTACTTC. This translates into CASSQGIHSYEQYF.

This rearrangement joins TRBV29-1 to TRBJ2-2, with 8 bases identical to TRBD1. The CDR3 is 13 amino acids. The trim removed 4 bases at V and 2 bases at J, leaving 0 bases unmatched. CDR1 and CDR2 from the germline V gene are SQVTM and ANQGSEA. This chain's CDR3 is CSVAGGNTGELFF. DNA of the CDR3: TGCAGCGTTGCAGGGGGCAACACCGGGGAGCTGTTTTTT.

The chain has TRBV5-4 and TRBJ2-1; D is unresolved. CDR1 and CDR2 (germline): SGHNT, YYREEE (reference sequence). Trimming took off 3 bases at V and 5 bases at J, with 9 bases between the two ends. CDR3 length: 13 residues. The CDR3 DNA reads as TGTGCCAGCAGCTACTCCCTCGACAATGAGCAGTTCTTC. Translated, it gives CASSYSLDNEQFF.

The gene calls are TRBV2 and TRBJ1-5, with 9 bases that match TRBD1. Germline values: CDR1 SNHLY, CDR2 FYNNEI. The CDR3 has 16 residues. V was pared by 6 bases and J by 2 bases, with 8 bases of the junction left unmatched. DNA of the CDR3: TGTGCCAGCAGGGACACCTGGACAGGGGGCAATCAGCCCCAGCATTTT. It translates to CASRDTWTGGNQPQHF.

The gene calls are TRBV7-8 and TRBJ1-2, with D maybe TRBD1 (5 bases). The CDR3 sequence is 15 residues long. The germline V gene encodes CDR1 SGHVS and CDR2 FQNEAQ. V lost 1 base and J 4 bases, leaving 13 bases between the germline ends. The CDR3, as DNA: TGTGCCAGCAGCTTAGGAGCAGGGTCGGGCTATGGCTACACCTTC. Translating it yields CASSLGAGSGYGYTF.

The rearrangement uses TRBV2 and TRBJ1-2; D unclear. Germline lookup yields CDR1 SNHLY and CDR2 FYNNEI. CDR3 length: 11 residues. The V end lost 5 bases, the J end lost 6 bases, and 7 bases lay between the germline ends. This CDR3 is CASSSIDGYTF. The DNA for the CDR3 is TGTGCCAGCAGTAGCATCGATGGCTACACCTTC.

This clone was observed a single time. The chain recombines TRBV28 with TRBJ2-5; 8 nucleotides line up with TRBD2. The germline gives CDR1 MDHEN, CDR2 SYDVKM. The CDR3 runs to 15 residues. V was clipped by 4 bases and J by 5 bases; unmatched bases: 9. Written as DNA, the CDR3 is TGTGCCAGCAGTTCTCCGGGGGGGGGAGAGGAGACCCAGTACTTC. Amino acids: CASSSPGGGEETQYF.

This clone was counted only a few times. The chain carries TRBV4-3 and TRBJ1-1, with D perhaps TRBD1 (6 bases). V shed 3 bases and J shed 1 base, with 9 bases lying between them. CDR1 and CDR2 from the germline V gene are LGHNA and YSLEER. The CDR3 consists of 14 residues. CDR3 DNA sequence: TGCGCCAGCAGCCACGGGACAAGGAACACTGAAGCTTTCTTT. Its translation: CASSHGTRNTEAFF.